These T cell receptor beta chains were read from a single sample in a study of cytomegalovirus exposure and HLA in healthy donors. Repertoires were generated with immunoSEQ multiplex PCR, while TCRdb's copy carries only in-frame clones and drops some. The table has about 280,000 clones, roughly 90% seen once. The specimen was PBMCs. Every receptor here comes from a young woman in good health and CMV-seronegative. The CDR3 runs from the conserved cysteine through the conserved F or W. The D gene is left open where the match is weak. Some rows mark clone size as missing; the rest say once, few, many or name a class of expanded clone.

D gene	V gene	clone size	J gene	CDR3 protein	CDR3 DNA
.	TRBV20-1	.	TRBJ2-1	CSAMLKQEQFF	TGCAGTGCTATGTTGAAACAGGAGCAGTTCTTC
TRBD2	TRBV9	.	TRBJ2-1	CASSEAGTSGVREQFF	TGTGCCAGCAGCGAGGCCGGGACTAGCGGTGTTCGTGAGCAGTTCTTC
.	TRBV13	many	TRBJ1-1	CASRVRGGTDTEAFF	TGTGCCAGCAGAGTAAGAGGGGGAACCGACACTGAAGCTTTCTTT
.	TRBV5-1	.	TRBJ1-2	CASSGEGHRHGYTF	TGCGCCAGCAGCGGGGAGGGTCACAGGCATGGCTACACCTTC
TRBD1	TRBV28	.	TRBJ2-3	CASSYPQGVSTDTQYF	TGTGCCAGCAGTTACCCCCAGGGGGTGAGCACAGATACGCAGTATTTT
.	TRBV5-1	.	TRBJ2-1	CASSLEGFSNEQFF	TGCGCCAGCAGCTTGGAGGGGTTTTCCAATGAGCAGTTCTTC
TRBD1	TRBV6-5	once	TRBJ2-7	CASSLTDRVYEQYF	TGTGCCAGCAGTTTAACTGACAGGGTCTACGAGCAGTACTTC
.	TRBV12-1	.	TRBJ2-3	CASSFISGRAPDTQYF	TGTGCCAGCAGCTTTATTAGCGGGAGGGCCCCCGATACGCAGTATTTT
.	TRBV5-6	.	TRBJ2-3	CASSFRGRPDTQYF	TGTGCCAGCAGCTTCAGGGGTCGGCCAGATACGCAGTATTTT
TRBD1	TRBV9	.	TRBJ1-2	CASSPQTGYGYTF	TGTGCCAGCAGCCCACAGACAGGGTATGGCTACACCTTC
TRBD1	TRBV9	.	TRBJ2-2	CASSPPGQGIAGELFF	TGTGCCAGCAGCCCCCCAGGACAGGGTATAGCCGGGGAGCTGTTTTTT
.	TRBV6-5	.	TRBJ1-1	CASSYLTRGTEAFF	TGTGCCAGCAGTTATCTAACCCGGGGCACTGAAGCTTTCTTT
.	TRBV4-1	once	TRBJ2-6	CASSQELSGANVLTF	TGCGCCAGCAGCCAAGAACTGTCTGGGGCCAACGTCCTGACTTTC
.	TRBV5-1	.	TRBJ2-7	CASSLEDNGEQYF	TGCGCCAGCAGCTTGGAGGACAATGGCGAGCAGTACTTC
.	TRBV30	.	TRBJ2-1	CAWSGRDRKAYNEQFF	TGTGCCTGGAGTGGTCGAGACAGGAAAGCCTACAATGAGCAGTTCTTC
.	TRBV5-1	.	TRBJ2-5	CASSHGQPLGQETQYF	TGCGCCAGCAGCCATGGACAGCCGCTAGGGCAAGAGACCCAGTACTTC
.	TRBV15	.	TRBJ1-1	CATSNREGKNTEAFF	TGTGCCACCAGCAACCGAGAGGGTAAGAACACTGAAGCTTTCTTT
.	TRBV6-1	.	TRBJ1-2	CASRPAVGYGYTF	TGTGCCAGCAGGCCCGCGGTAGGTTATGGCTACACCTTC
TRBD2	TRBV19	.	TRBJ2-1	CASTRLAGGSYNEQFF	TGTGCCAGTACCCGACTAGCGGGAGGCTCCTACAATGAGCAGTTCTTC
.	TRBV6-5	once	TRBJ2-5	CASSYSGSQETQYF	TGTGCCAGCAGTTATTCCGGGTCACAAGAGACCCAGTACTTC
.	TRBV9	.	TRBJ1-1	CASSQGTNTEAFF	TGTGCCAGCAGTCAGGGGACTAATACTGAAGCTTTCTTT
.	TRBV11-2	.	TRBJ2-1	CASSLTGDTEQFF	TGTGCCAGCAGCTTAACCGGGGATACTGAGCAGTTCTTC
TRBD2	TRBV5-4	.	TRBJ2-3	CASRPGLDVGDTQYF	TGTGCCAGCAGACCGGGACTAGATGTCGGAGATACGCAGTATTTT
.	TRBV7-9	.	TRBJ2-7	CASSALGIGAYEQYF	TGTGCCAGCAGCGCCCTCGGGATTGGAGCGTACGAGCAGTACTTC
TRBD1	TRBV27	.	TRBJ1-1	CASSPIPLDRGFNTEAFF	TGTGCCAGCAGTCCGATCCCCCTGGACAGGGGGTTCAACACTGAAGCTTTCTTT
.	TRBV27	.	TRBJ2-7	CASSFNRENVREQYF	TGTGCCAGCAGTTTCAACCGAGAAAATGTGAGGGAGCAGTACTTC
.	TRBV11-2	.	TRBJ2-5	CASSFSGLGETQYF	TGTGCCAGCAGCTTTTCGGGACTCGGTGAGACCCAGTACTTC
TRBD1	TRBV6-5	.	TRBJ2-7	CATLSPGQGAYEQYF	TGTGCCACCCTATCACCGGGACAGGGGGCATACGAGCAGTACTTC
.	TRBV19	.	TRBJ2-7	CASSVTKSPYEQYF	TGTGCCAGTAGTGTGACTAAAAGCCCCTACGAGCAGTACTTC
TRBD2	TRBV9	.	TRBJ2-7	CASSVVLASGKPYEQYF	TGTGCCAGCAGCGTAGTACTGGCTAGCGGGAAACCCTACGAGCAGTACTTC
.	TRBV5-8	.	TRBJ2-1	CASSLDFYEQFF	TGTGCCAGCAGCTTGGACTTCTATGAGCAGTTCTTC
TRBD1	TRBV5-1	.	TRBJ2-3	CASSSGQGVTDTQYF	TGCGCCAGCAGCTCGGGACAGGGAGTGACAGATACGCAGTATTTT
TRBD2	TRBV25-1	.	TRBJ2-5	CASSMSREGQETQYF	TGTGCCAGCTCGATGTCGCGGGAGGGTCAAGAGACCCAGTACTTC
.	TRBV28	.	TRBJ1-5	CASRGEEGTTGQGHQPQHF	TGTGCCAGCAGAGGGGAAGAGGGGACGACCGGGCAGGGGCACCAGCCCCAGCATTTT
TRBD2	TRBV6-5	.	TRBJ2-1	CASSYSLAGHNNEQFF	TGTGCCAGCAGTTACTCCCTAGCGGGTCATAACAATGAGCAGTTCTTC
.	TRBV7-2	.	TRBJ2-7	CASSFSQYEQYF	TGTGCCAGCAGCTTTTCCCAATACGAGCAGTACTTC
.	TRBV15	.	TRBJ1-2	CATSSDRSSNYGYTF	TGTGCCACCAGCAGCGACAGAAGCTCTAACTATGGCTACACCTTC
.	TRBV18	once	TRBJ2-7	CASSPHTSSYEQYF	TGTGCCAGCTCACCCCACACGTCGTCCTACGAGCAGTACTTC
.	TRBV6-5	.	TRBJ1-5	CASSYRTGKNQPQHF	TGTGCCAGCAGTTATCGAACAGGGAAAAATCAGCCCCAGCATTTT
.	TRBV2	.	TRBJ2-1	CASSEGAEQFF	TGTGCCAGCAGTGAGGGAGCCGAGCAGTTCTTC
.	TRBV5-6	.	TRBJ2-2	CASSFRGFAGELFF	TGTGCCAGCAGCTTCAGGGGTTTTGCCGGGGAGCTGTTTTTT
TRBD1	TRBV28	once	TRBJ2-3	CASRRQGPVDTQYF	TGTGCCAGCAGAAGACAGGGCCCCGTGGATACGCAGTATTTT
.	TRBV19	.	TRBJ1-5	CASSIGAGHQPQHF	TGTGCCAGTAGTATTGGAGCGGGGCATCAGCCCCAGCATTTT
TRBD2	TRBV14	.	TRBJ2-7	CASSQRDYYEQYF	TGTGCCAGCAGCCAGAGGGACTACTACGAGCAGTACTTC
.	TRBV18	.	TRBJ2-3	CASSVQGIDTQYF	TGTGCCAGCTCAGTTCAGGGGATCGATACGCAGTATTTT
.	TRBV28	.	TRBJ1-5	CASSLSQGTQPQHF	TGTGCCAGCAGTTTGTCCCAGGGAACTCAGCCCCAGCATTTT
TRBD1	TRBV2	.	TRBJ1-4	CASSEPLGTGEKLFF	TGTGCCAGCAGCGAACCCCTCGGGACAGGTGAAAAACTGTTTTTT
.	TRBV6-1	.	TRBJ1-1	CASTRGGANTEAFF	TGTGCCAGCACCCGAGGAGGGGCAAACACTGAAGCTTTCTTT
.	TRBV2	.	TRBJ2-1	CASTLQGGSYNEQFF	TGTGCCAGCACCCTGCAGGGTGGCTCCTACAATGAGCAGTTCTTC
TRBD2	TRBV5-6	.	TRBJ2-3	CASSLSGVAGEDTQYF	TGTGCCAGCAGCTTGAGTGGGGTAGCGGGAGAAGATACGCAGTATTTT
.	TRBV2	.	TRBJ1-2	CASSVFGVPGKYGYTF	TGTGCCAGCAGTGTTTTCGGAGTGCCCGGGAAATATGGCTACACCTTC
TRBD1	TRBV5-1	.	TRBJ1-1	CASSVAGTVNTEAFF	TGCGCCAGCAGCGTTGCCGGGACAGTGAACACTGAAGCTTTCTTT
.	TRBV28	.	TRBJ1-5	CASSLGGLVGFDQPQHF	TGTGCCAGCAGTTTAGGCGGACTCGTCGGGTTCGATCAGCCCCAGCATTTT
TRBD2	TRBV7-6	.	TRBJ2-1	CASSLEPSGRQPNNEQFF	TGTGCCAGCAGCTTAGAACCTAGCGGGAGACAACCGAACAATGAGCAGTTCTTC
TRBD1	TRBV2	.	TRBJ2-7	CASSGQQGLEPVEQYF	TGTGCCAGCAGTGGCCAACAGGGGTTGGAACCGGTCGAGCAGTACTTC
.	TRBV6-8	once	TRBJ2-7	CASSSTVSGEQYF	TGTGCCAGCAGTTCGACGGTATCGGGCGAGCAGTACTTC
.	TRBV6-5	few	TRBJ2-3	CASSYVRAEATDTQYF	TGTGCCAGCAGTTACGTTCGCGCGGAGGCCACAGATACGCAGTATTTT